The rows below give T cell receptor beta chains drawn from one sample of a study of T-cell memory formation after mild COVID-19. Using its own MiXCR run on the 5' RACE reads, TCRdb lists one record per CDR3 protein. The table shows about 240,000 distinct CDR3 sequences, with over 9% occurring only once. The sequencing sample was made of PBMCs or a T cell subset sorted from them (not recorded which). These receptors originate from a man aged 18-30 years who had mild COVID-19 (a few samples of this study predate the infection). Cell type and time point are not known. CDR3s include the opening cysteine and the closing phenylalanine or tryptophan. Fields, in order: D gene, J gene, clone size, V gene, CDR3 protein, CDR3 DNA. The D gene is left open where the match is weak. Clone size, where shown, is once, few, many, or a class for clones that have expanded.

D gene: TRBD1; J gene: TRBJ1-5; clone size: few; V gene: TRBV7-2; CDR3 protein: CASNPGQGMNQPQHF; CDR3 DNA: TGTGCCAGCAACCCGGGACAGGGAATGAATCAGCCCCAGCATTTT
D gene: NA; J gene: TRBJ1-2; clone size: many; V gene: TRBV4-3; CDR3 protein: CASSQDPQFFYGYTF; CDR3 DNA: TGCGCCAGCAGCCAAGACCCGCAATTCTTCTACGGCTACACCTTC
D gene: NA; J gene: TRBJ1-2; clone size: NA; V gene: TRBV12-3/TRBV12-4; CDR3 protein: CATFLYGYTF; CDR3 DNA: TGTGCCACCTTCCTGTATGGCTACACCTTC
D gene: NA; J gene: TRBJ1-5; clone size: NA; V gene: TRBV7-6; CDR3 protein: CASSLTLEQPQHF; CDR3 DNA: TGTGCCAGCAGCTTAACGCTGGAGCAGCCCCAGCATTTT
D gene: TRBD1; J gene: TRBJ2-1; clone size: NA; V gene: TRBV4-2; CDR3 protein: CASSQVDGDRASEQFF; CDR3 DNA: TGTGCCAGCAGCCAAGTCGATGGGGACAGGGCCAGTGAGCAGTTCTTC
D gene: NA; J gene: TRBJ2-7; clone size: few; V gene: TRBV5-6; CDR3 protein: CASSLGTYEQYF; CDR3 DNA: TGTGCCAGCAGCTTGGGGACATACGAGCAGTACTTC
D gene: NA; J gene: TRBJ2-7; clone size: few; V gene: TRBV6-5; CDR3 protein: CASSQRGLTYEQYF; CDR3 DNA: TGTGCCAGCAGTCAAAGGGGGTTAACCTACGAGCAGTACTTC
D gene: NA; J gene: TRBJ2-1; clone size: NA; V gene: TRBV7-9; CDR3 protein: CASSLGLGLSNEQFF; CDR3 DNA: TGTGCCAGCAGCTTAGGACTGGGACTGTCCAATGAGCAGTTCTTC
D gene: TRBD1; J gene: TRBJ2-1; clone size: NA; V gene: TRBV6-4; CDR3 protein: CASSRLGQGDREQFF; CDR3 DNA: TGTGCCAGCAGTCGGCTGGGACAGGGGGACCGTGAGCAGTTCTTC
D gene: NA; J gene: TRBJ2-3; clone size: NA; V gene: TRBV7-9; CDR3 protein: CASSQRGASTDTQYF; CDR3 DNA: TGTGCCAGCAGCCAACGGGGGGCTAGCACAGATACGCAGTATTTT
D gene: TRBD2; J gene: TRBJ2-3; clone size: NA; V gene: TRBV12-3/TRBV12-4; CDR3 protein: CASSPWASGGASTDTQYF; CDR3 DNA: TGTGCCAGCAGTCCCTGGGCTAGCGGGGGGGCTAGCACAGATACGCAGTATTTT